This TCR beta chain was identified during a study of T cell repertoires in cytomegalovirus infection. After removal of 6 bases from V and 4 bases from J, the junction contained 6 bases not matched to a gene. The CDR3 loop spans 14 amino acids. CDR1 is SEHNR and CDR2 is FQNEAQ in the germline V gene (reference sequence). TCRdb recomputed calls from the reads with MiXCR, one row per CDR3 protein. The sample has around 300,000 distinct CDR3 sequences; over 7.5% are singletons. Sequenced: PBMCs. The TCR sequence derives from a human donor in good health (CMV status not recorded). Some clones in this sample may be carry-over from other donors' samples. The chain recombines TRBV7-9 with TRBJ2-7, with 10 bases fitting TRBD1. DNA for the CDR3: TGTGCCAGCAGGGACGGGACAGGGGTTTACGAGCAGTACTTC. It specifies CASRDGTGVYEQYF.